This T cell receptor beta chain was recorded in a study of post-analysis software for immune sequencing data. Study at large: Relapsing-remitting, secondary progressive and progressive-relapsing forms of multiple sclerosis all featured among disease courses.

Study-wide findings and caveats: Controls had significantly higher normalized Chao1 diversity than multiple sclerosis patients. Among 5 or 6 TRBV segments more frequent in patients than controls were TRBV5-6, TRBV5-1 and TRBV20-1.

The TCR beta cDNA libraries contained unique molecular identifiers. Each batch of 1 to 10 million T cells produced approximately 470,000 cDNA molecules. Each CDR3 protein is one row after TCRdb ran MiXCR on the PCR reads. This table holds 750,000 to 950,000 distinct CDR3 sequences, roughly 50% found once. In this sample, this clonotype turned up a few times. What it binds is unknown. Trimming removed 10 bases at V and 6 bases at J, with 19 bases between. This CDR3 comprises 14 residues. Sequenced material: blood. This TCR was recovered from a girl aged 5 to 17 with multiple sclerosis. This chain uses TRBV12-3 or TRBV12-4 with TRBJ2-1, with D possibly matching TRBD2 (7 bases). Written as DNA, the CDR3 is TGTGCCACCGCCTTGGGGGGGCTTTTCAATGAGCAGTTCTTC. It specifies CATALGGLFNEQFF.